Listed below are T cell receptor beta chains from one sample, sequenced in a study of control samples from healthy donors and cancer patients. The method was immunoSEQ multiplex PCR; TCRdb's version includes in-frame clones alone and lacks a portion of them. The sample includes fewer than 300,000 clones, around 79% of them seen just once. The source material was PBMCs. The receptors were gathered from an older woman with lung cancer. Each CDR3 is given with its conserved first and last residue. D genes are given only for firm matches. Size tells how often a clone was seen (once, few, many) or the class of an expanded clone, and some rows leave it out.

d_gene	len	v_gene	j_gene	abundance	CDR3nt	CDR3aa
TRBD1	16	TRBV15	TRBJ1-4	.	TGTGCCACCAGCAGAGGGCGGAGGACAGGGGATGAAAAACTGTTTTTT	CATSRGRRTGDEKLFF
TRBD1	16	TRBV18	TRBJ1-2	.	TGTGCCAGCTCACCTACCTCGCCAGGGGGGAACTATGGCTACACCTTC	CASSPTSPGGNYGYTF
.	14	TRBV27	TRBJ2-7	.	TGTGCCAGCAGTCCGACCAGGAGATCCTACGAGCAGTACTTC	CASSPTRRSYEQYF
TRBD2	14	TRBV5-1	TRBJ2-7	.	TGCGCCAGCAGTCGAATGAGCGGGAGCGACGAGCAGTACTTC	CASSRMSGSDEQYF
.	18	TRBV10-3	TRBJ2-1	.	TGTGCCATCAGTGCTAAGGACGGAGGACCACTCAGTTTGGATGAGCAGTTCTTC	CAISAKDGGPLSLDEQFF
.	15	TRBV5-1	TRBJ2-2	.	TGCGCCAGCAGCGGCGGGGCCCTGAACACCGGGGAGCTGTTTTTT	CASSGGALNTGELFF
.	14	TRBV3-1/TRBV3-2	TRBJ2-5	.	TGTGCCAGCAGCCAAGATACAGCACAAGAGACCCAGTACTTC	CASSQDTAQETQYF
.	20	TRBV19	TRBJ2-6	.	TGTGCCAGTAGTATAGTCCCCCAGAGGACGGAGAGCTCTGGGGCCAACGTCCTGACTTTC	CASSIVPQRTESSGANVLTF
TRBD2	15	TRBV28	TRBJ2-2	.	TGTGCCAGCACGCGCGGGGGTCCAACCACCGGGGAGCTGTTTTTT	CASTRGGPTTGELFF
.	12	TRBV6-5	TRBJ2-7	.	TGTGCCAGCACCATGGAGAGGACAACGCTTCGCTTC	CASTMERTTLRF
.	12	TRBV2	TRBJ2-7	.	TGTGCCAGCAGCTCAGGAAATTACGAGCAGTACTTC	CASSSGNYEQYF
.	13	TRBV12-5	TRBJ2-7	.	TGTGCTAGTGGTCAAAGTACAGGGTCTGAGCAGTACTTC	CASGQSTGSEQYF
.	13	TRBV2	TRBJ2-5	.	TGTGCCAGCCACTACTACTCCCAAGAGACCCAGTACTTC	CASHYYSQETQYF
.	14	TRBV6-6	TRBJ1-5	once	TGTGCCAGCAGTTACACGCAGGTAGAACAGCCCCAGCATTTT	CASSYTQVEQPQHF
.	14	TRBV3-1/TRBV3-2	TRBJ2-1	.	TGTGCCAGCAGCCAGGGGGGGGGCTTTAATGAGCAGTTCTTC	CASSQGGGFNEQFF
.	16	TRBV5-1	TRBJ2-7	.	TGCGCCAGCAGCTTGGCACCGACAGCGGACCTCTACGAGCAGTACTTC	CASSLAPTADLYEQYF
TRBD1	14	TRBV2	TRBJ2-7	.	TGTGCCAGCAGTAAGGGGGCGCTTTCGTGGGAGCAGTACTTC	CASSKGALSWEQYF
TRBD2	17	TRBV18	TRBJ2-1	.	TGTGCCAGCTCACCACTAAACCGGGGGGGAGGTGTCAATGAGCAGTTCTTC	CASSPLNRGGGVNEQFF
.	16	TRBV6-6	TRBJ1-6	.	TGTGCCAGCAGCAATGGGGGGGACTCCTATAATTCACCCCTCCACTTT	CASSNGGDSYNSPLHF
.	16	TRBV10-3	TRBJ1-2	few	TGTGCCATCAGGGTAACAAACGGTTCATATAACTATGGCTACACCTTC	CAIRVTNGSYNYGYTF
.	14	TRBV29-1	TRBJ2-7	.	TGCAGCGTGCAATACGGGACCGTTGGGGAGGAGCAGTACTTC	CSVQYGTVGEEQYF